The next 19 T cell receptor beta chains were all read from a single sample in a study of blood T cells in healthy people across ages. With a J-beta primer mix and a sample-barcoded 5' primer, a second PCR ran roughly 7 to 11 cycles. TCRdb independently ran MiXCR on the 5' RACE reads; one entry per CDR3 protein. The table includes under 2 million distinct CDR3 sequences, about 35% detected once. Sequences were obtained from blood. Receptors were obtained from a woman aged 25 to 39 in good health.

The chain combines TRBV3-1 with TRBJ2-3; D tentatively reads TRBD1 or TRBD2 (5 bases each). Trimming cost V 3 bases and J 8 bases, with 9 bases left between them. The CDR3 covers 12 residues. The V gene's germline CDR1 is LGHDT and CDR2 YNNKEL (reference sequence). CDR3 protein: CASSQGEITQYF. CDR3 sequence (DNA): TGTGCCAGCAGCCAGGGGGAGATTACGCAGTATTTT.

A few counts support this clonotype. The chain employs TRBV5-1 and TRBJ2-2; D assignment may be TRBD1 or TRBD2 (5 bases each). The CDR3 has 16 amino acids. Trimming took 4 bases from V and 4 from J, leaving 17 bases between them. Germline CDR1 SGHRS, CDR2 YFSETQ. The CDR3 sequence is CASSPEGKGGTGELFF. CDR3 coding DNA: TGCGCCAGCAGCCCTGAGGGGAAAGGAGGCACCGGGGAGCTGTTTTTT.

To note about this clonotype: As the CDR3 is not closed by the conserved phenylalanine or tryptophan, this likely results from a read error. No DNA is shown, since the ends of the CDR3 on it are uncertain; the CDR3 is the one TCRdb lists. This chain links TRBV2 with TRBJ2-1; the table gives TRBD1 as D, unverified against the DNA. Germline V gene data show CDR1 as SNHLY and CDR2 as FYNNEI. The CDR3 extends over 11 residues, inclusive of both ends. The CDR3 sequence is CASSGSGAGLC.

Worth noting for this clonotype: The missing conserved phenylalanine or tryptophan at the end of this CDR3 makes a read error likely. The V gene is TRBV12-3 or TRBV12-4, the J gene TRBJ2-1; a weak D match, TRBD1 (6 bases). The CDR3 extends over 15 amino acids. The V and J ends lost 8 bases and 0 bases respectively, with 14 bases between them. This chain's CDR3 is CASAPTGSSYNEQFC. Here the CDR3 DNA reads TGTGCCAGCGCACCTACAGGGAGCTCCTACAATGAGCAGTTCTGC.

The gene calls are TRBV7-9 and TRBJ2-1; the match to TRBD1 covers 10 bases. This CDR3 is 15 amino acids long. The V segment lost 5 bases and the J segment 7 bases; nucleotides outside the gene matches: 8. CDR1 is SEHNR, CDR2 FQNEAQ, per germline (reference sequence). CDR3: CASSPVGQGMNEQFF. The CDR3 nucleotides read TGTGCCAGCAGCCCAGTGGGACAGGGGATGAATGAGCAGTTCTTC.

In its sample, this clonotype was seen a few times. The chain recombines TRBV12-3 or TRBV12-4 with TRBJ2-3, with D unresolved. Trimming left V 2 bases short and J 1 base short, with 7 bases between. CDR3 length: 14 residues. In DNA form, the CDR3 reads TGTGCCAGCAGTTTACCTCTTCGCACAGATACGCAGTATTTT. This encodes CASSLPLRTDTQYF.

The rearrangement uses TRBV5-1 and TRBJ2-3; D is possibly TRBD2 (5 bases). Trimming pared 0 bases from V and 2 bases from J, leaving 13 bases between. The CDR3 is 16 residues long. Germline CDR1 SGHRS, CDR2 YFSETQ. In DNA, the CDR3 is TGCGCCAGCAGCTTGGCCGGGAAGTGGATCACAGATACGCAGTATTTT. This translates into CASSLAGKWITDTQYF.

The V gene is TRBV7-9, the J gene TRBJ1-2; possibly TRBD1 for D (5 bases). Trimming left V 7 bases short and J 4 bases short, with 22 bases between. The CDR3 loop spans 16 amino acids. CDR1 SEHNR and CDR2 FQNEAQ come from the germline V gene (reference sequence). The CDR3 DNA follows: TGTGCCAGCACCTCAGGGTGGTTCGATCCGCCCTATGGCTACACCTTC. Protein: CASTSGWFDPPYGYTF.

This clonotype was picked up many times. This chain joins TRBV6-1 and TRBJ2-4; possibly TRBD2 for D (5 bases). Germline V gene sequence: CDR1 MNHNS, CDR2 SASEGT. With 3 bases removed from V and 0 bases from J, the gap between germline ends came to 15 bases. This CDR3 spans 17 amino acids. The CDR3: CASSDDLSGLAKNIQYF. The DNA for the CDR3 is TGTGCCAGCAGTGATGATTTGTCAGGACTAGCCAAAAACATTCAGTACTTC.

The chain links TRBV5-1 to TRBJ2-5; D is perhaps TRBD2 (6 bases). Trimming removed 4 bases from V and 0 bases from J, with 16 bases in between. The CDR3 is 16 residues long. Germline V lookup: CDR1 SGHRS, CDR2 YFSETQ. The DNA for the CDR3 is TGCGCCAGCAGCGACGAAAACGGAGGGTACCAAGAGACCCAGTACTTC. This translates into CASSDENGGYQETQYF.

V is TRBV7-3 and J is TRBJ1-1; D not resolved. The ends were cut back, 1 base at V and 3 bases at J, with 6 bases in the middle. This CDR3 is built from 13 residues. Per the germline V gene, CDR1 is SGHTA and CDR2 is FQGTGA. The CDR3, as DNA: TGTGCCAGCAGCTTAAAAGGCCACACTGAAGCTTTCTTT. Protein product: CASSLKGHTEAFF.

CDR3 in amino acids: CATSNPSGGTYEQYF. DNA for the CDR3: TGTGCCACCAGCAACCCTAGCGGAGGGACCTACGAGCAGTACTTC. The chain links TRBV15 to TRBJ2-7, with 7 bases fitting TRBD2. V gave up 4 bases and J gave up 2 bases; unmatched junction bases: 8. CDR1 and CDR2 from the germline V gene are LNHNV and YYDKDF (reference sequence). The CDR3 contains 15 residues.

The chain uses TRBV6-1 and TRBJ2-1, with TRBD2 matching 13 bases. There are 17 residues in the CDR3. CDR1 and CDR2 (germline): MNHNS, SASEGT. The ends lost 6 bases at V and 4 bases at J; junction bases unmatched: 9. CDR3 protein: CASRPTLTSGGYNEQFF. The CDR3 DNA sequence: TGTGCCAGCAGGCCCACCTTGACTAGCGGGGGGTACAATGAGCAGTTCTTC.

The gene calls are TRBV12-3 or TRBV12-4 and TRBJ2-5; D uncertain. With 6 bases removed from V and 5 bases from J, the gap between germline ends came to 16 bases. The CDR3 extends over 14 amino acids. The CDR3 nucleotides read TGTGCCAGCAGACCAGGAGATTCGCAGGAGACCCAGTACTTC. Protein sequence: CASRPGDSQETQYF.

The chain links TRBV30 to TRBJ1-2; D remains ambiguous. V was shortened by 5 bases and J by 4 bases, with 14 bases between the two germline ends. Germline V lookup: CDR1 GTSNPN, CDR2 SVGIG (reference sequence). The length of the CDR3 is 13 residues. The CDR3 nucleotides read TGTGCCTGGGGTAGACCTAACACCTATGGCTACACCTTC. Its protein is CAWGRPNTYGYTF.

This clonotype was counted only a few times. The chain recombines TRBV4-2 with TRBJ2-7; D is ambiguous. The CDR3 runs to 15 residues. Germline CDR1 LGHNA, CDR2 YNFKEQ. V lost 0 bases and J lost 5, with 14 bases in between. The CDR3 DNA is TGTGCCAGCAGCCAAGATCTAGGAACGCAAAACGAGCAGTACTTC. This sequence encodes CASSQDLGTQNEQYF.

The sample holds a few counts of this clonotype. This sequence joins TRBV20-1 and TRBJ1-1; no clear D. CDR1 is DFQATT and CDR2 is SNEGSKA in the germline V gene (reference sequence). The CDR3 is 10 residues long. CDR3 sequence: CSLFHTEAFF. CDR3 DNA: TGCAGCCTCTTCCACACTGAAGCTTTCTTT.

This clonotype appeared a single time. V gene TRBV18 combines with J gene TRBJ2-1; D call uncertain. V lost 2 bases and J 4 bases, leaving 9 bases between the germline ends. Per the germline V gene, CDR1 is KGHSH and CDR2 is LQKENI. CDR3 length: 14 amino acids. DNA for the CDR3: TGTGCCAGCTCACCAGACAATACATACAATGAGCAGTTCTTC. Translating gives CASSPDNTYNEQFF.

Written as DNA, the CDR3 is TGTGCCAGCAGCTTCGAGGACAGCTATAATTCACCCCTCCACTTT. Translated: CASSFEDSYNSPLHF. V gene TRBV5-4 combines with J gene TRBJ1-6; D perhaps matches TRBD1 (6 bases). The length of the CDR3 is 15 residues. Germline lookup yields CDR1 SGHNT and CDR2 YYREEE (reference sequence). The V and J ends lost 2 bases and 3 bases respectively, with 9 bases between them.